This T cell receptor beta chain originates from a study of blood T cell repertoires in COVID-19. Under the authors' procedure: How many nucleated cells were present was estimated from reference gene primer amplification. Produced via immunoSEQ multiplex PCR; TCRdb's table is partial and in-frame only. For V, J and clone size, that table is used; D and trimming come from the DNA. The sample records 160,000 or so clones, 75% to 90% being singletons. The CDR3 consists of 15 residues. Deletions cut 1 base from V and 1 base from J, with 10 bases between. In germline, CDR1 is SEHNR, CDR2 FQNEAQ (reference sequence).

The clonotype comes from a woman aged 40-49 years with acute or convalescent COVID-19. This chain links TRBV7-9 with TRBJ1-1; possibly TRBD1 for D (6 bases). The sample taken for sequencing was peripheral blood. The CDR3 reads CASSLVGHSNTEAFF. The CDR3 DNA is TGTGCCAGCAGCTTAGTGGGACACTCGAACACTGAAGCTTTCTTT.